This is a list of T cell receptor beta chains from one sample in a study of blood T cell repertoires in COVID-19. Here immunoSEQ multiplex PCR was the method, and the copy in TCRdb shows in-frame clones only, minus some. The table records some 400,000 clones, roughly 86% of them present only once. The specimen sequenced was peripheral blood. All receptors come from a human donor in a cohort sampled during active COVID-19. The CDR3 runs from the conserved cysteine through the conserved F or W. The D gene is left open where the match is weak. Only part of the rows carry a size: once, few, many, or a class if the clone is expanded.

12,TRBJ2-1,TRBV7-9,-,-,CASSSLTREQFF,TGTGCCAGCAGCTCCTTAACAAGAGAGCAGTTCTTC
14,TRBJ2-7,TRBV5-1,-,-,CASSFSGIAYEQYF,TGCGCCAGCAGCTTTTCAGGGATCGCCTACGAGCAGTACTTC
12,TRBJ1-1,TRBV7-2,-,-,CASTGNAGEAFF,TGTGCCAGCACCGGGAATGCTGGTGAAGCTTTCTTT
19,TRBJ1-4,TRBV5-5,TRBD1,-,CASSSQGARRRSINEKLFF,TGTGCCAGCAGCTCACAGGGGGCGCGAAGACGTTCCATTAATGAAAAACTGTTTTTT
19,TRBJ2-7,TRBV30,TRBD1,-,CAWSVRGRDRVRGITRQYF,TGTGCCTGGAGTGTACGGGGGCGGGACAGGGTTCGGGGAATTACGAGGCAGTACTTC
15,TRBJ2-5,TRBV5-5,TRBD2,-,CASSLSPGGDETQYF,TGTGCCAGCAGCCTATCTCCGGGAGGTGATGAGACCCAGTACTTC
14,TRBJ2-7,TRBV5-1,-,-,CASSMLQAAYEQYF,TGCGCCAGCAGCATGTTGCAAGCCGCCTACGAGCAGTACTTC
16,TRBJ1-4,TRBV13,TRBD1,once,CASSLGGGTVNEKLFF,TGTGCCAGCAGCTTAGGAGGCGGGACAGTCAATGAAAAACTGTTTTTT
15,TRBJ2-2,TRBV19,TRBD1,-,CASSSGTGITGELFF,TGTGCCAGTAGTTCTGGGACAGGGATCACCGGGGAGCTGTTTTTT
16,TRBJ1-5,TRBV16,-,few,CASSQGREGGNQPQHF,TGTGCCAGCAGCCAAGGGCGGGAGGGAGGCAATCAGCCCCAGCATTTT
15,TRBJ2-1,TRBV27,TRBD2,-,CASSSGLADYNEQFF,TGTGCCAGCAGTTCCGGACTAGCGGACTACAATGAGCAGTTCTTC
13,TRBJ1-1,TRBV5-1,TRBD1,-,CASSTRGDTEAFF,TGCGCCAGCAGTACCAGGGGGGACACTGAAGCTTTCTTT
13,TRBJ2-7,TRBV19,-,-,CASSIAASGEQYF,TGTGCCAGTAGTATTGCGGCATCGGGGGAGCAGTACTTC
14,TRBJ1-5,TRBV5-8,TRBD1,-,CASSFRGGNQPQHF,TGTGCCAGCAGCTTCAGGGGGGGCAATCAGCCCCAGCATTTT
12,TRBJ1-2,TRBV25-1,-,-,CASSDTAGGYTF,TGTGCCAGCAGTGACACGGCGGGAGGCTACACCTTC
15,TRBJ1-2,TRBV7-9,TRBD1,-,CASSLAGGFGYGYTF,TGTGCCAGCAGCTTAGCAGGGGGCTTTGGCTATGGCTACACCTTC